These T cell receptor beta chains were read from a single sample in a study of T cells in tuberculosis. Clones were read by immunoSEQ multiplex PCR, and TCRdb kept only the in-frame ones, dropping some. The sample lists over 40,000 clones; over 90% were seen once. Specimen: PBMCs. Receptor source: a donor between 10 and 35 years old with latent tuberculosis or without tuberculosis infection. Both conserved end residues are part of each CDR3. The D gene is left open where the match is weak. Where a row states a size, it is once, few, many or the class of an expanded clone; other rows omit it.

size,D,V,J,DNA,CDR3
NA,TRBD1,TRBV29-1,TRBJ1-1,TGCAGCGGGCGGGACAGTCGAAACACTGAAGCTTTCTTT,CSGRDSRNTEAFF
NA,NA,TRBV5-1,TRBJ1-1,TGCGCCAGCAGCTTGGGACAGGCCCAGAACACTGAAGCTTTCTTT,CASSLGQAQNTEAFF
once,NA,TRBV5-6,TRBJ1-5,TGTGCCAGCAGCTTGGCCATGGAGGGCTATAGCAATCAGCCCCAGCATTTT,CASSLAMEGYSNQPQHF
once,NA,TRBV6-5,TRBJ1-1,TGTGCCAGCAGTTACGGAGGGGTGGACACTGAAGCTTTCTTT,CASSYGGVDTEAFF
NA,NA,TRBV13,TRBJ2-7,TGTGCCAGCAGCCCCCCCCGGCGGACCTACGAGCAGTACTTC,CASSPPRRTYEQYF
NA,NA,TRBV6-5,TRBJ1-1,TGTGCCAGCAGTAACGGGGTTATTGAAGCTTTCTTT,CASSNGVIEAFF
NA,TRBD2,TRBV5-6,TRBJ2-2,TGTGCCAGCAGCTTGTTACGGACTAGCGGATACACCGGGGAGCTGTTTTTT,CASSLLRTSGYTGELFF
NA,TRBD2,TRBV28,TRBJ2-7,TGTGCCATCTCACACTCAATGGGACTAGCGGCTAACTACGAGCAGTACTTC,CAISHSMGLAANYEQYF
NA,TRBD2,TRBV6-5,TRBJ2-7,TGTGCCAGCAGTTGGGGGGGGGTAGAGCAGTACTTC,CASSWGGVEQYF
NA,TRBD1,TRBV7-2,TRBJ1-3,TGTGCCAGCAGCTTAACAGGGGGCCGAAACACCATATATTTT,CASSLTGGRNTIYF
once,TRBD2,TRBV19,TRBJ2-3,TGTGCCAGTAGTATCGGGCTAGCGGGAGAGGGAGATACGCAGTATTTT,CASSIGLAGEGDTQYF
NA,NA,TRBV5-1,TRBJ2-5,TGCGCCAGCAGCGGGTCGGGACAAAGAAGAGAGACCCAGTACTTC,CASSGSGQRRETQYF
once,TRBD1,TRBV7-9,TRBJ1-3,TGTGCCAGCAGCCCATGGGGACAGGGTAAAGGAAACACCATATATTTT,CASSPWGQGKGNTIYF
NA,NA,TRBV6-1,TRBJ2-7,TGTGCCAGCAGTGAATTAGCAAGCCTGGGCGAGCAGTACTTC,CASSELASLGEQYF
NA,NA,TRBV5-1,TRBJ1-1,TGCGCCAGCAGCTTGGACAGCTTACTTCAAGCTTTCTTT,CASSLDSLLQAFF
once,NA,TRBV2,TRBJ2-1,TGTGCCAGCAACGGACCGACTGGGAGCTCCTACAATGAGCAGTTCTTC,CASNGPTGSSYNEQFF
NA,TRBD1,TRBV7-2,TRBJ1-1,TGTGCCAGCAGCCTCTCACTCAGGCAGGGGGCGGCTTTCTTT,CASSLSLRQGAAFF
NA,TRBD2,TRBV5-1,TRBJ2-1,TGCGCCAGCAGCTTTCTAGCGGGCTCGAACAATGAGCAGTTCTTC,CASSFLAGSNNEQFF
NA,NA,TRBV6-4,TRBJ2-3,TGTGCCAGCAGGCGTCACGCTAGGGGAACCCTCACAGATACGCAGTATTTT,CASRRHARGTLTDTQYF
NA,NA,TRBV7-9,TRBJ2-7,TGTGCCAGCAGCTTGGAATCAGGCCTCGTCCACGAGCAGTACTTC,CASSLESGLVHEQYF
once,TRBD1,TRBV25-1,TRBJ2-1,TGTGCCAGCAGTGAACCCGGGACAGGGGACAATGAGCAGTTCTTC,CASSEPGTGDNEQFF
NA,NA,TRBV5-1,TRBJ2-1,TGCGCCAGCAGCTTGGCCGGCAGGGGTGATGAGCAGTTCTTC,CASSLAGRGDEQFF
NA,TRBD1,TRBV5-1,TRBJ2-2,TGCGCCAGCAGCTTGGAGGGGACAGGGGGAAGCGGGGAGCTGTTTTTT,CASSLEGTGGSGELFF
NA,NA,TRBV13,TRBJ2-4,TGTGCCAGCAGCTTAGAGGGGGGAGGGTCAGCCAAAAACATTCAGTACTTC,CASSLEGGGSAKNIQYF
NA,NA,TRBV11-2,TRBJ2-7,TGTGCCAGCAGCTCCAGGTTGAGGGCCAACTACGAGCAGTACTTC,CASSSRLRANYEQYF
once,NA,TRBV30,TRBJ1-1,TGTGCCTGGAGTTCTGACACTGAAGCTTTCTTT,CAWSSDTEAFF
once,NA,TRBV4-1,TRBJ2-4,TGCGCCAGCAGCCAAGATATGCAACCCGGGGACATTCAGTACTTC,CASSQDMQPGDIQYF
NA,NA,TRBV4-1,TRBJ1-1,TGCGCCAGCAGCCGCGCCATGAACACTGAAGCTTTCTTT,CASSRAMNTEAFF
NA,NA,TRBV30,TRBJ1-2,TGTGCCTGGAGGTACAGTTCAGACTATGGCTACACCTTC,CAWRYSSDYGYTF
NA,NA,TRBV10-2,TRBJ2-2,TGCGCCAGCACCCCGATTACTAGAAGCGGGGAGCTGTTTTTT,CASTPITRSGELFF
NA,TRBD1,TRBV5-1,TRBJ2-7,TGCGCCAGCAGTTCGGACAGGGTTCGAGACGAGCAGTACTTC,CASSSDRVRDEQYF
NA,TRBD1,TRBV6-6,TRBJ2-7,TGTGCCAGCACCGACAGGGGCTCCTACGAGCAGTACTTC,CASTDRGSYEQYF
NA,NA,TRBV6-1,TRBJ1-4,TGTGCCAGCAGTGAAGGGGGAGTAGGAGAAAAACTGTTTTTT,CASSEGGVGEKLFF
NA,TRBD2,TRBV19,TRBJ2-1,TGTGCCAGTAGTACGCGGGGGAATGAGCAGTTCTTC,CASSTRGNEQFF
NA,TRBD1,TRBV5-1,TRBJ2-5,TGCGCCAGCTCCACAGGGGCGGAACAAGAGACCCAGTACTTC,CASSTGAEQETQYF
NA,TRBD1,TRBV2,TRBJ1-2,TGTGCCAGCAGGCCCGCCTCCGGGACAGGGGCCTATGGCTACACCTTC,CASRPASGTGAYGYTF
NA,TRBD1,TRBV28,TRBJ1-2,TGTGCCAGCAGTTCCGTCGGGACAGAGAAACTGATGGGGTATGGCTACACCTTC,CASSSVGTEKLMGYGYTF
NA,NA,TRBV29-1,TRBJ1-2,TGCAGCGTTGAAGAACTCGGGGGGGGACACTATGGCTACACCTTC,CSVEELGGGHYGYTF
NA,NA,TRBV30,TRBJ1-6,TGTGCCTGGTCCTACGGGGAGGGATATTCACCCCTCCACTTT,CAWSYGEGYSPLHF
NA,TRBD1,TRBV18,TRBJ2-3,TGTGCCAGCTCACCGTACTACAGGGGGTTTGGCACAGATACGCAGTATTTT,CASSPYYRGFGTDTQYF
once,NA,TRBV5-1,TRBJ1-1,TGCGCCAGCAGCTTGAATCAGGGGCCCACTGAAGCTTTCTTT,CASSLNQGPTEAFF